A single sample gave rise to the 10 T cell receptor beta chains below, sequenced in a study of sequential checkpoint blockade in melanoma. The data were produced by immunoSEQ multiplex PCR, yet TCRdb's version contains in-frame clones alone and is incomplete. The profile covers roughly 4,700 clones, with approximately 23% appearing a single time and around 9.3% taken by the ten largest. Treatment indicated: randomized to nivolumab then ipilimumab (arm A) or the reverse (arm B). Sequenced here: tumor tissue (inferred from file names), sampled from a patient given nivolumab and ipilimumab in sequence. The receptors were sampled from a human donor with melanoma.

This clone was picked up a small number of times. V and J are TRBV9 and TRBJ1-1; weak D call: TRBD1 (5 bases). Germline assignment: CDR1 SGDLS and CDR2 YYNGEE. Trimming removed 7 bases at V and 0 bases at J, with 16 bases between. The CDR3 runs to 15 residues. Here the CDR3 reads CASSMGPDLNTEAFF. The CDR3 DNA is TGTGCCAGCTCGATGGGACCCGACTTGAACACTGAAGCTTTCTTT.

This clone was found a few times. This rearrangement joins TRBV11-3 to TRBJ2-3, with TRBD1 identical over 11 bases. This CDR3 has 14 residues. V was clipped by 5 bases and J by 4 bases; unmatched bases: 2. Germline CDR1 reads SGHNT; CDR2 reads YENEEA. CDR3 protein: CASSRDRGADTQYF. CDR3 nucleotides: TGTGCCAGCAGCCGGGACAGGGGGGCAGATACGCAGTATTTT.

This clone has ten or more counts. The chain employs TRBV11-3 and TRBJ2-5; the D is unclear. Germline CDR1 reads SGHNT; CDR2 reads YENEEA. The CDR3 is made up of 14 amino acids. Trimming took off 2 bases at V and 0 bases at J, with 7 bases between the two ends. The CDR3 nucleotides read TGTGCCAGCAGCTTATTTGGGGACCAAGAGACCCAGTACTTC. Its translation is CASSLFGDQETQYF.

Only a few counts were recorded for this clone. The J gene is TRBJ2-5, the V gene TRBV11-3; 9 positions match TRBD1. There are 18 residues in the CDR3. Trimming took 5 bases from V and 5 from J; bases not matched to a gene: 18. Looked up from germline, CDR1 is SGHNT and CDR2 is YENEEA. CDR3 loop: CASSLPGQGSIARETQYF. In nucleotides, the CDR3 is TGTGCCAGCAGCCTACCGGGACAGGGCTCGATAGCACGGGAGACCCAGTACTTC.

The rearrangement uses TRBV19 and TRBJ1-1, with 8 nucleotides matching TRBD1. Looked up from germline, CDR1 is LNHDA and CDR2 is SQIVND (reference sequence). The CDR3 runs 14 residues. With V trimmed by 4 bases and J by 4 bases, 5 bases remained unmatched. The CDR3 bases are TGTGCCAGTAGTAGCGGACAGGGCCTCACTGAAGCTTTCTTT. Encoded protein: CASSSGQGLTEAFF.

The chain carries TRBV29-1 and TRBJ2-2; possibly TRBD2 for D (6 bases). The germline CDR1 and CDR2 sequences are SQVTM and ANQGSEA. The CDR3 extends over 15 amino acids. Trimming took off 3 bases at V and 2 bases at J, with 13 bases between the two ends. The CDR3 sequence is CSVDLGGANTGELFF. CDR3 nucleotide sequence: TGCAGCGTTGACCTCGGGGGAGCTAACACCGGGGAGCTGTTTTTT.

The rearrangement links TRBV23-1 to TRBJ1-1, with a possible D match to TRBD1 (5 bases). TRBV23-1 is an open reading frame whose function is uncertain. Trimming took off 2 bases at V and 6 bases at J, with 10 bases between the two ends. The CDR3 is 13 residues long. CDR3 amino acids: CASSQPGLAEAFF. For the CDR3, the DNA is TGCGCCAGCAGTCAACCGGGACTGGCTGAAGCTTTCTTT.

This clone was observed a handful of times. The chain couples TRBV28 to TRBJ2-6; a possible D gene is TRBD2 (6 bases). Trimming removed 6 bases at V and 1 base at J, with 22 bases between. Germline V gene sequence: CDR1 MDHEN, CDR2 SYDVKM. The CDR3 runs 19 residues. CDR3 nucleotide sequence: TGTGCCAGCAGGCGGGACCGGGGTTCACTCCTTTCTGGGGCCAACGTCCTGACTTTC. Amino acid sequence: CASRRDRGSLLSGANVLTF.

This clone showed up just a few times. This chain joins TRBV6-8 and TRBJ2-7; D may correspond to TRBD1 or TRBD2 (5 bases each). The CDR3 sequence is 15 residues long. V lost 0 bases to trimming and J lost 3 bases, with 12 bases between them. Germline V gene sequence: CDR1 MNHGY, CDR2 SAAAGT. The DNA for the CDR3 is TGTGCCAGCAGTTACTCGGGGGAGTCCTTCTACGAGCAGTACTTC. It yields the protein CASSYSGESFYEQYF.

This clone was seen more than once but under ten times. The V gene is TRBV4-1, the J gene TRBJ2-5, with a tentative D call TRBD2 (5 bases). The ends were cut back, 2 bases at V and 6 bases at J, with 19 bases in the middle. The germline V gene has CDR1 MGHRA and CDR2 YSYEKL. The CDR3 runs to 16 residues. The CDR3 protein is CASSQLVAGQRKTQYF. The CDR3 DNA reads TGCGCCAGCAGCCAACTTGTCGCGGGCCAGCGGAAGACCCAGTACTTC.